A selection of T cell receptor beta chains follows, all from one sample in a study of CD8 T cells in Susac syndrome. TCRdb reanalysed the immunoSEQ multiplex PCR reads using MiXCR and keeps one entry per CDR3 protein. The sample includes approximately 170,000 distinct CDR3 sequences, around 92% of them seen just once. The source material was CD4+ T cells from PBMCs. All receptors come from a human donor in good health. Each CDR3 is given with its conserved first and last residue. The order of the fields is D gene, V gene, CDR3 protein. The D gene is left open where the match is weak.

TRBD1 | TRBV18 | CASSGTAQETQYF
- | TRBV7-2 | CASSLLSGSQPQHF
- | TRBV29-1 | CSVGGGAPGELFF
- | TRBV5-1 | CASNSGDSSTDTQYF
TRBD1 | TRBV14 | CASRPTFDRGRRTEAFF
TRBD1 | TRBV7-9 | CASSWTGGPNEQFF
- | TRBV7-9 | CASSLAGAGELFF
- | TRBV7-2 | CASSGDFMGTQYF
TRBD1 | TRBV12-5 | CASAPGQGGQPQHF
- | TRBV5-4 | CASSFGAGQETQYF
- | TRBV5-1 | CASSRDREAEQYF